This TCR beta chain was sequenced in a study of response to subunit inactivated influenza vaccine. Turning to this clonotype: Its specificity is unknown.

Study-wide results and limits: Only a handful of new T cells, the authors suggested, are recruited with each seasonal influenza vaccination.

TCRdb re-derived calls from the RT-PCR reads in MiXCR, one entry per CDR3 protein. This table has over 150,000 distinct CDR3 sequences, roughly 10% appearing once. Germline values: CDR1 SGHVS, CDR2 FQNEAQ. The CDR3 has 16 amino acids. The ends were cut back, 5 bases at V and 0 bases at J, with 14 bases in the middle. The rearrangement links TRBV7-8 to TRBJ1-5; maybe TRBD1 (6 bases). Sequencing was performed on non-naive T cells sorted from PBMCs, taken about 6 weeks after vaccination. This sequence originates from a man aged 50 to 60 who received an inactivated influenza vaccine. CDR3 in DNA: TGTGCCAGCAGCCGGTCAGGGGAATATAGCAATCAGCCCCAGCATTTT. Translation: CASSRSGEYSNQPQHF.